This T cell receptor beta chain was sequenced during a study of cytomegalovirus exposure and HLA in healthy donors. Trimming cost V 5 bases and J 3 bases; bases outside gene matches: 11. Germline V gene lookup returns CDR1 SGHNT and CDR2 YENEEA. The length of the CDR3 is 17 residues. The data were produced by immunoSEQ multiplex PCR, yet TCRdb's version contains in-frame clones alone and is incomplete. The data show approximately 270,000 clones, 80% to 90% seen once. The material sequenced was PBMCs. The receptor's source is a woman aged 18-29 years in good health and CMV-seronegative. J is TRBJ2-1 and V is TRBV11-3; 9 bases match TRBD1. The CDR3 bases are TGTGCCAGCAGCCCCGGGGACAGGGCATCCCTCTACAATGAGCAGTTCTTC. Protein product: CASSPGDRASLYNEQFF.